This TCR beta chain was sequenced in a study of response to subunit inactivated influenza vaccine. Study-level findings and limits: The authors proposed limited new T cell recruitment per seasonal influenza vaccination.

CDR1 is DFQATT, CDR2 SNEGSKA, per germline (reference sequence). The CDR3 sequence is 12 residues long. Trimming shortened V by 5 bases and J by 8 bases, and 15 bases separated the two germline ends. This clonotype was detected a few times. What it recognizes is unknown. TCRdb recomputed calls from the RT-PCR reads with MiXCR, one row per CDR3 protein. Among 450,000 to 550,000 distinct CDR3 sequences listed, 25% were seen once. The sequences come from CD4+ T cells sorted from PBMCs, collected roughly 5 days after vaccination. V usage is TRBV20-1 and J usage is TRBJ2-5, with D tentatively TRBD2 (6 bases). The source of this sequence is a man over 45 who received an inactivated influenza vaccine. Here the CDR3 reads CSAPRLGDTQYF. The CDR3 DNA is TGCAGTGCTCCGAGACTAGGGGATACCCAGTACTTC.